This TCR beta chain was recovered during a study of siplizumab effects on memory and regulatory T cells. Overall study results and limits: Siplizumab, the agent tested, significantly reduced alloreactive sequences traceable to unstimulated CD4+ memory cells. Assignment to unstimulated subsets succeeded for only a minor fraction of the alloreactive clones. Both greater diversity than memory cells and a major contribution to the alloresponse seemed to characterize naive T cells. It was not possible to assign a naive or memory phenotype to roughly 80-95% of proliferating CD4+ or CD8+ clones.

There are 14 residues in the CDR3. V was shortened by 9 bases and J by 4 bases, with 19 bases between the two germline ends. The germline CDR1 and CDR2 sequences are MNHEY and SVGAGI. Notes on this clone: The antigen is not known.

Profiling relied on immunoSEQ multiplex PCR, and the TCRdb table lists in-frame clones only, not all of them. This table has about 85,000 clones, around 93% appearing once. The chain recombines TRBV6-5 with TRBJ2-7; D gene unclear. This TCR came from a human donor in good health. The sequenced material came from CD8+ T cells sorted from blood. CDR3 nucleotides: TGTGCCAGTACCTCCTTGGCTTCCAGGTACGAGCAGTACTTC. This codes for CASTSLASRYEQYF.